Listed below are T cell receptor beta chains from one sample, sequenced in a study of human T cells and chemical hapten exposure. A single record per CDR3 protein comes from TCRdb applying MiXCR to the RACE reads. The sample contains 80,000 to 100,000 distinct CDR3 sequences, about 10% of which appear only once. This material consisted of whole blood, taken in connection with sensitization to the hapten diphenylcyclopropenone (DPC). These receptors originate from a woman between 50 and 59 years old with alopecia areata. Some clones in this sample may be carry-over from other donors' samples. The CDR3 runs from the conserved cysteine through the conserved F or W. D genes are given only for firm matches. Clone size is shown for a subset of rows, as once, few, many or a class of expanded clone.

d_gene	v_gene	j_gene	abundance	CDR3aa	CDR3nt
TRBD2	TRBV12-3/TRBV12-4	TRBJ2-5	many	CASSLGASGRIGTQYF	TGTGCCAGCAGTTTAGGGGCTAGCGGGAGAATTGGGACCCAGTACTTC
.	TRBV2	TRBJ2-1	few	CASSGQYNEQFF	TGTGCCAGCAGTGGACAATACAATGAGCAGTTCTTC
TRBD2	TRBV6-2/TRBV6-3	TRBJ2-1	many	CASSYSWTSGDNEQFF	TGTGCCAGCAGTTACTCCTGGACTAGCGGAGACAATGAGCAGTTCTTC
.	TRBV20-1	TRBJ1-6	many	CSAGRYNSPLHF	TGCAGTGCAGGTCGCTATAATTCACCCCTCCACTTT
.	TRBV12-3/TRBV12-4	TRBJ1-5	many	CASRLGGGSNQPQHF	TGTGCCAGCAGGCTCGGGGGGGGTTCCAATCAGCCCCAGCATTTT
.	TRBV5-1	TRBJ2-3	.	CASRKVDSTDTHYF	TGCGCCAGCAGGAAGGTAGATAGCACAGATACGCATTATTTT
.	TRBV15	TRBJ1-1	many	CATSRGPGRLNTEAFF	TGTGCCACCAGCAGAGGGCCCGGACGGCTGAACACTGAAGCTTTCTTT
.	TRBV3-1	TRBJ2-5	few	CASSQDPTDLRETQYF	TGTGCCAGCAGCCAAGATCCGACGGACCTTCGGGAGACCCAGTACTTC
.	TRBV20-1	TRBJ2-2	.	CSAIHPRTGELFF	TGCAGTGCCATACATCCCCGCACCGGGGAGCTGTTTTTT
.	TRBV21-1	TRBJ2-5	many	CASTRAGQDDQETQYF	TGTGCCAGCACCAGAGCGGGACAGGACGACCAAGAGACCCAGTACTTC
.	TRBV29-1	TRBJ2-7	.	CSVGGVSPRAAQQYF	TGCAGCGTTGGGGGGGTGTCTCCCAGGGCGGCCCAGCAGTACTTC
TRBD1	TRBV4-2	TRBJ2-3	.	CASSQVPGGQGTTDTQYF	TGTGCCAGCAGCCAAGTTCCCGGTGGACAGGGAACGACAGATACGCAGTATTTT
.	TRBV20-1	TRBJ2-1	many	CSAREHGQLAGNEQFF	TGCAGTGCTAGAGAGCATGGACAATTGGCGGGTAATGAGCAGTTCTTC
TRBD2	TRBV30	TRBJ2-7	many	CAWSVLRGGEQYF	TGTGCCTGGAGTGTACTGCGGGGGGGGGAGCAGTACTTC
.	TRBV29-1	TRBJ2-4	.	CSAFGGNIQYF	TGCAGCGCCTTTGGGGGGAACATTCAGTACTTC
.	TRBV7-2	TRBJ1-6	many	CASSLTVSYNSPLHF	TGTGCCAGCAGCTTAACAGTCTCCTATAATTCACCCCTCCACTTT
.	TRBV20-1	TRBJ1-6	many	CSASRRVRERSSYNSPLHF	TGCAGTGCTAGTCGTCGTGTGAGGGAGAGGAGCTCCTATAATTCACCCCTCCACTTT
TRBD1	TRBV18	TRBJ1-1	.	CASSHPGQGGTEAFF	TGTGCCAGCTCACACCCGGGACAGGGGGGGACTGAAGCTTTCTTT
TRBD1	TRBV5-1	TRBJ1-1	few	CASSLPGGIEAFF	TGCGCCAGCAGCTTGCCAGGGGGGATTGAAGCTTTCTTT
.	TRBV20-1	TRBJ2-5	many	CSARGGGGEETQYF	TGCAGTGCTAGAGGGGGAGGGGGAGAAGAGACCCAGTACTTC
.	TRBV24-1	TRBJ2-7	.	CATSDGPASYEQYF	TGTGCCACCAGTGACGGCCCCGCGTCATACGAGCAGTACTTC
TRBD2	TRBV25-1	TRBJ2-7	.	CASSETGLAGGLDEQYF	TGTGCCAGCAGTGAAACCGGACTAGCGGGGGGTCTCGACGAGCAGTACTTC